The following is a T cell receptor beta chain sequence with its context. This entry is derived from a study of blood T cell repertoires in COVID-19. The overall study: From T cells, B-cell-depleted T cells, or PBMCs came the material, which was cDNA or gDNA.

The table came from immunoSEQ multiplex PCR; TCRdb's copy has only in-frame clones and leaves some out. The table lists around 18,000 clones, approximately 88% of them singletons. Germline assignment: CDR1 LNHNV and CDR2 YYDKDF (reference sequence). The CDR3 extends over 16 amino acids. V shed 0 bases and J 0 bases; nucleotides not matched to a gene: 2. The chain combines TRBV15 with TRBJ1-5; 7 nucleotides line up with TRBD1. Sequenced: peripheral blood. The sequence was obtained from a human donor in a cohort sampled during active COVID-19. The CDR3 DNA reads TGTGCCACCAGCAGAGAAGGGACAGTTAGCAATCAGCCCCAGCATTTT. Translating it yields CATSREGTVSNQPQHF.